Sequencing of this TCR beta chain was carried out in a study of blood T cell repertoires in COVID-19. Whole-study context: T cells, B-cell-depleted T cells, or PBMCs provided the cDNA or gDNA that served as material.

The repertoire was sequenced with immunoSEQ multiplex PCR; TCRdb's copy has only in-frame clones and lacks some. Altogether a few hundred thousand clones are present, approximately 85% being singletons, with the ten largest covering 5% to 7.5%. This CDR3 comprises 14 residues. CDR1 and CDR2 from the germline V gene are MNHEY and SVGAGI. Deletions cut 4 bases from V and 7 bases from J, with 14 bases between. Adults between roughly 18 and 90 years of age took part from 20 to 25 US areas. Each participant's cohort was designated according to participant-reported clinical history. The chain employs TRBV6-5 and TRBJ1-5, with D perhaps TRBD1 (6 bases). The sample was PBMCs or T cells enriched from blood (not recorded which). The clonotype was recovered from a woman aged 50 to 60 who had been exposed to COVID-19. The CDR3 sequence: CASSSHRVGQPQHF. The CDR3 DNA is TGTGCCAGCAGTTCCCACAGGGTTGGCCAGCCCCAGCATTTT.